This T cell receptor (beta chain) was sequenced during a study of blood T cell repertoires in COVID-19. Study-wide context: In each case, the material was cDNA or gDNA derived from T cells, B-cell-depleted T cells, or PBMCs.

TCRdb keeps only in-frame clones here, not all; method: immunoSEQ multiplex PCR. The sample yields some 120,000 clones, about 88% seen once. This CDR3 has 13 residues. Germline V lookup: CDR1 LNHDA, CDR2 SQIVND (reference sequence). The V and J ends lost 1 base and 9 bases respectively, with 13 bases between them. Sample: peripheral blood. The chain joins TRBV19 to TRBJ2-7; D is perhaps TRBD2 (6 bases). The receptor was isolated from a man aged 40-49 years with acute or convalescent COVID-19. The CDR3 DNA reads TGTGCCAGTAGTATAGTGGCAGGGAGGACGCAGTACTTC. It encodes CASSIVAGRTQYF.